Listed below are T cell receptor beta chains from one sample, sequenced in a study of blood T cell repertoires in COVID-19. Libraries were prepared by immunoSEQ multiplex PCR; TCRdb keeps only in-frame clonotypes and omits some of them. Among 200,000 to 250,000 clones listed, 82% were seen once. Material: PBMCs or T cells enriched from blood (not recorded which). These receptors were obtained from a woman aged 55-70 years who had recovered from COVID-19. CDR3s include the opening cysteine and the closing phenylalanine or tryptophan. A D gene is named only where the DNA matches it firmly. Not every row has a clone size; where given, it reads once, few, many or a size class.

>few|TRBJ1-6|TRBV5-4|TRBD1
CASSPQTGKSPLHF
TGTGCCAGCAGCCCCCAGACAGGGAAATCACCCCTCCACTTT
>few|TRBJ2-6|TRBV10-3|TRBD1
CAISESDSGTGVNSGANVLTF
TGTGCCATCAGTGAGTCGGACTCCGGGACAGGCGTTAACTCTGGGGCCAACGTCCTGACTTTC
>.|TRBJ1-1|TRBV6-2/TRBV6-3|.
CASSRDATGRAFF
TGTGCCAGCAGTCGCGATGCTACAGGGAGAGCTTTCTTT
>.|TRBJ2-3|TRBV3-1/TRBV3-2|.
CASSQARGHTDTQYF
TGTGCCAGCAGCCAAGCGCGGGGGCACACAGATACGCAGTATTTT
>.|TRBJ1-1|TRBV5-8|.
CASREGWSRDTEAFF
TGTGCCAGCAGGGAGGGGTGGAGCCGGGACACTGAAGCTTTCTTT
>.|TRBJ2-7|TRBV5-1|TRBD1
CASSSGQPYEQYF
TGCGCCAGCAGTTCGGGACAGCCCTACGAGCAGTACTTC
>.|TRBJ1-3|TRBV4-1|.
CASSPTGQRNTIYF
TGCGCCAGCAGCCCTACCGGACAGCGAAACACCATATATTTT
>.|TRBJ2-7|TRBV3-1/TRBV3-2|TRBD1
CASSQNRGEQYF
TGTGCCAGCAGCCAAAACAGGGGCGAGCAGTACTTC
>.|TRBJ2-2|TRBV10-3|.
CAIYRADTGELFF
TGTGCCATCTACAGGGCGGACACCGGGGAGCTGTTTTTT
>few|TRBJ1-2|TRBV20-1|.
CSASPGGDYGYTF
TGCAGTGCTAGTCCGGGGGGCGACTATGGCTACACCTTC
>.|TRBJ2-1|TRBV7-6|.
CASSRGLHYNEQFF
TGTGCCAGCTCTCGGGGACTCCACTACAATGAGCAGTTCTTC
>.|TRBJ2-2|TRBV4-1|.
CASSQESRQDTGELFF
TGCGCCAGCAGCCAAGAGAGCCGGCAGGATACCGGGGAGCTGTTTTTT
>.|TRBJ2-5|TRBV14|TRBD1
CASSGDRGSQETQYF
TGTGCCAGCAGCGGAGACAGGGGAAGCCAAGAGACCCAGTACTTC